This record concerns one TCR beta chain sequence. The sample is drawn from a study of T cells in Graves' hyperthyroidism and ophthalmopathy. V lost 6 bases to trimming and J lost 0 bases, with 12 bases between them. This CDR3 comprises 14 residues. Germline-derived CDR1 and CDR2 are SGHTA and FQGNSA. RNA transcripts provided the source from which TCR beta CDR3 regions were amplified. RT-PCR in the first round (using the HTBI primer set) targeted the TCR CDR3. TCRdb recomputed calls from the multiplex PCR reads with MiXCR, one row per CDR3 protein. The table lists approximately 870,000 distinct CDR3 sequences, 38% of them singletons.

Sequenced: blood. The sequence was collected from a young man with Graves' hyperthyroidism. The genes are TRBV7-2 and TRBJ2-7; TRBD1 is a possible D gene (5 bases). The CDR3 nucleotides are TGTGCCAGCAGTTTGATGGGGCCCTCCTACGAGCAGTACTTC. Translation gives CASSLMGPSYEQYF.